This entry features one TCR beta chain sequence. Antigen unknown. Time point reported: blood 2 weeks post-SBRT. Treatment indicated: 15 Gy SBRT to primary tumor, nephrectomy 4 weeks later. Radiation-treated patients gave blood at baseline, week 2 and week 4. This renal cell carcinoma was of the clear cell type. The sample originates from a study of radiation and T cells in renal cell carcinoma. CDR3 length: 14 residues. Germline V CDR1 and CDR2: SGDLS, YYNGEE. Trimming stripped 4 bases from V and 5 bases from J, with 13 bases between. Using immunoSEQ multiplex PCR, the repertoire was profiled, and TCRdb retains in-frame clones only, with some absent. The repertoire holds 100,000 to 150,000 clones, with approximately 90% as singletons. Study conclusions and caveats: Top tumor clonotypes rose in blood 2 weeks post-radiation, then contracted.

Specimen: blood, collected from a patient whose treatment included radiotherapy and nephrectomy. The sequence came from a woman between 65 and 79 years old with renal cell carcinoma. The chain employs TRBV9 and TRBJ1-5, with D uncertain. The CDR3 here is CASSTGRSHQPQHF. CDR3 nucleotide sequence: TGTGCCAGCAGCACCGGACGGTCTCATCAGCCCCAGCATTTT.